One sample yielded the 20 T cell receptor beta chains listed below, sequenced in a study of prognosis after radiotherapy for stage I lung cancer. Multiplex PCR, run in two rounds, amplified TCR beta CDR3 from genomic DNA. First-round PCR, the initial amplification, used primers specific to each TRBV and TRBJ gene. Each CDR3 protein is one row after TCRdb ran MiXCR on the multiplex PCR reads. The sample holds some 13,000 distinct CDR3 sequences, about 50% seen once. Sequenced material: PBMCs, taken before or after stereotactic body radiation therapy (not recorded which). The receptors stem from a donor of 50 years or more with non-small cell lung cancer.

The sample holds many counts of this clonotype. The genes are TRBV19 and TRBJ2-3; 11 bases are shared with TRBD2. CDR3 length equals 14 residues. V was clipped by 10 bases and J by 2 bases; unmatched bases: 5. The V gene's germline CDR1 is LNHDA and CDR2 SQIVND (reference sequence). CDR3 amino acids: CATSGRSHTDTQYF. The CDR3 nucleotides are TGTGCCACTAGCGGGAGGTCCCACACAGATACGCAGTATTTT.

By frequency in the sample, this clonotype is medium-sized. The rearrangement joins TRBV12-3 or TRBV12-4 to TRBJ1-5, with TRBD1 as a possible D gene (6 bases). V was clipped by 5 bases and J by 1 base, with 12 bases between them. The CDR3 length is 15 residues. The CDR3 DNA reads as TGTGCCAGCAGTCCCGGGGGGGGCAGCAATCAGCCCCAGCATTTT. This codes for CASSPGGGSNQPQHF.

The gene calls are TRBV5-1 and TRBJ2-2; TRBD2 matches at 7 bases. V dropped 3 bases and J dropped 5; count of bases not matched to a gene: 7. The CDR3 is 15 amino acids. Germline lookup yields CDR1 SGHRS and CDR2 YFSETQ. CDR3 region: CASSCGSVSTGELFF. The DNA of the CDR3 is TGCGCCAGCAGCTGCGGGAGCGTGTCTACCGGGGAGCTGTTTTTT.

This clonotype was seen ten or more times. The V gene is TRBV3-1, the J gene TRBJ2-1, with 7 bases identical to TRBD1. Germline loops: CDR1 LGHDT, CDR2 YNNKEL (reference sequence). The CDR3 loop spans 15 amino acids. J lost 8 bases, V lost 3 bases, and 10 bases had no gene match. The DNA for the CDR3 is TGTGCCAGCAGCCAGGGTAGGGGGCAGGCAGATGAGCAGTTCTTC. It codes for CASSQGRGQADEQFF.

Comments on this clonotype: The conserved phenylalanine or tryptophan normally closing the CDR3 is absent here, so this likely arose from a read error. V gene TRBV25-1 combines with J gene TRBJ2-1; D may be TRBD1 (6 bases). This CDR3 comprises 13 residues. The V gene's germline CDR1 is MGHDK and CDR2 SYGVNS. The CDR3 nucleotides are TGCGCCAGCTGGGGGACACTAAACAATGAGCAGTTCCTC. Translated: CASWGTLNNEQFL.

The chain has TRBV20-1 and TRBJ2-3; 13 positions match TRBD2. This CDR3 has 15 residues. Germline CDR1 and CDR2: DFQATT and SNEGSKA (reference sequence). After removal of 6 bases from V and 1 base from J, the junction contained 4 bases not matched to a gene. In DNA form, the CDR3 reads TGCAGTGCCAAACTAGCGGGAGGGGGCACAGATACGCAGTATTTT. Protein product: CSAKLAGGGTDTQYF.

This clonotype was seen many times. The chain joins TRBV5-5 to TRBJ1-2; TRBD1 is a possible D gene (5 bases). Germline V gene sequence: CDR1 SGHKS, CDR2 YYEKEE (reference sequence). The CDR3 is made up of 14 amino acids. Between the trimmed V and J ends, which lost 0 bases and 2 bases, there was a span of 8 bases. CDR3 DNA sequence: TGTGCCAGCAGCTTGGCCGGGGGGAACTATGGCTACACCTTC. Amino acids: CASSLAGGNYGYTF.

This clonotype was recorded many times. The chain is built from TRBV5-1 and TRBJ2-2; D not resolved. The V gene's germline CDR1 is SGHRS and CDR2 YFSETQ. The V and J ends lost 2 bases and 6 bases respectively, with 8 bases between them. CDR3 length equals 13 residues. CDR3 region: CASSFQVSGELFF. Written as DNA, the CDR3 is TGCGCCAGCAGCTTTCAGGTTTCCGGGGAGCTGTTTTTT.

For this clonotype: A far larger clone is one nucleotide away, so this likely arose from a read error. DNA of the CDR3: TGTGCCAGCAGTTACCCCACGGGCAGTCGAGAGACCCAGTACTTC. This translates into CASSYPTGSRETQYF. The chain combines TRBV6-2 or TRBV6-3 with TRBJ2-7; no reliable D call. The J call may be incorrect, as the DNA end agrees better with TRBJ2-5. Per the germline V gene, CDR1 is MNHEY and CDR2 is SVGEGT. The CDR3 is 15 residues long.

Of note for this clonotype: One end of the junction fails to match germline, which may point to a read error. This rearrangement joins TRBV28 to TRBJ1-1; 7 bases agree with TRBD1. Germline values: CDR1 MDHEN, CDR2 SYDVKM. The CDR3 length is 12 residues. The CDR3 DNA reads as TGTGCCACCGAGGGGGCCAACACTGAAGCTCTCTTT. Translating it yields CATEGANTEALF. Drawing the rest from reference TRBV28 and TRBJ1-1, the complete variable domain is DVKVTQSSRYLVKRTGEKVFLECVQDMDHENMFWYRQDPGLGLRLIYFSYDVKMKEKGDIPEGYSVSREKKERFSLILESASTNQTSMYLCATEGANTEALFGQGTRLTVV.

In regard to this clonotype: A far larger clone is one nucleotide away, so this likely arose from a read error. This rearrangement joins TRBV5-1 to TRBJ2-5; D unresolved. The J call is in doubt because the DNA end fits TRBJ2-1 better. The CDR3 runs to 17 residues. Germline assignment: CDR1 SGHRS and CDR2 YFSETQ. The CDR3 DNA reads TGCGCCAGCAGCTTGGCCGGTGAGGTTGGTGGTATCAATGAGCAGTTCTTC. Its translation: CASSLAGEVGGINEQFF.

By sample fraction, this clonotype is medium-sized. The gene calls are TRBV11-2 and TRBJ1-6, with D perhaps matching TRBD1 (6 bases). The CDR3 consists of 16 residues. Germline V gene data show CDR1 as SGHAT and CDR2 as FQNNGV. V lost 1 base, J lost 7 bases, and 14 bases lay in between. For the CDR3, the DNA is TGTGCCAGCAGCTTAGGAGGCGGCAGGGGAAATTCACCCCTCCACTTT. Translated, it gives CASSLGGGRGNSPLHF.

For this clonotype: With a far larger clone one base away, a read error is the likely cause. V is TRBV6-5 and J is TRBJ2-3; tentative D call: TRBD1 (6 bases). CDR3 length: 15 amino acids. Germline assignment: CDR1 MNHEY and CDR2 SVGAGI. The CDR3 bases are TGTGCCAGCATCCACAGGGCTGCGCACACATATACGCAGTATTTT. Its protein product is CASIHRAAHTYTQYF.

This clonotype was seen at least ten times. This chain connects TRBV16 to TRBJ2-5; no clear D gene. In germline, CDR1 is KGHSY, CDR2 FQNENV. Trimming took off 6 bases at V and 1 base at J, with 12 bases between the two ends. This CDR3 spans 14 amino acids. CDR3 DNA: TGTGCCAGCAGACCAGTGGAGTCCCAAGAGACCCAGTACTTC. Its protein is CASRPVESQETQYF.

The rearrangement uses TRBV20-1 and TRBJ1-6; D is ambiguous. The CDR3 is 14 amino acids. Trimming shortened V by 0 bases and J by 8 bases, and 11 bases separated the two germline ends. Germline lookup yields CDR1 DFQATT and CDR2 SNEGSKA (reference sequence). The CDR3 DNA sequence: TGCAGTGCTAGAGATCAACACGGGGATTCACCCCTCCACTTT. Its translation is CSARDQHGDSPLHF.

Regarding this clonotype: One end of the junction does not line up with germline, which may come from a read error. The chain couples TRBV6-1 to TRBJ2-7; D is unclear. CDR3 size: 15 residues. In germline, CDR1 is MNHNS, CDR2 SASEGT. For the CDR3, the DNA is TGTGCCACCAGTGAAGGGTGTGACATCTCCTACGAGCAGTACTTC. This encodes CATSEGCDISYEQYF.

Within the sample, this clonotype is medium-sized. The chain links TRBV5-1 to TRBJ1-6; weak D call: TRBD1 (5 bases). V lost 0 bases and J 6 bases, leaving 10 bases between the germline ends. Germline values: CDR1 SGHRS, CDR2 YFSETQ. The CDR3 has 15 residues. CDR3 amino acids: CASSLGSGSNSPLHF. The CDR3 region has the DNA TGCGCCAGCAGCTTGGGGTCAGGGTCTAATTCACCCCTCCACTTT. Combining the CDR3 with reference TRBV5-1 and TRBJ1-6 gives the whole variable domain KAGVTQTPRYLIKTRGQQVTLSCSPISGHRSVSWYQQTPGQGLQFLFEYFSETQRNKGNFPGRFSGRQFSNSRSEMNVSTLELGDSALYLCASSLGSGSNSPLHFGNGTRLTVT.

The rearrangement links TRBV7-9 to TRBJ2-5; possibly TRBD2 for D (6 bases). Germline CDR1 and CDR2: SEHNR and FQNEAQ (reference sequence). V lost 4 bases, J lost 5 bases, and 8 bases lay in between. The CDR3 spans 12 residues. The CDR3 bases are TGTGCCAGCAGCTCACGGGGGGAGACCCAGTACTTC. Translating it yields CASSSRGETQYF. The full variable domain, rest sourced from reference TRBV7-9 and TRBJ2-5, is DTGVSQNPRHKITKRGQNVTFRCDPISEHNRLYWYRQTLGQGPEFLTYFQNEAQLEKSRLLSDRFSAERPKGSFSTLEIQRTEQGDSAMYLCASSSRGETQYFGPGTRLLVL.

This clonotype was observed once. This chain joins TRBV19 and TRBJ2-7; D is possibly TRBD1 (6 bases). Germline CDR1 reads LNHDA; CDR2 reads SQIVND (reference sequence). The V end lost 3 bases, the J end lost 3 bases, and 15 bases lay between the germline ends. The CDR3 has 15 residues. CDR3 DNA: TGTGCCAGTAGTATTGGTGATGGACAGCTCTACGAGCAGTACTTC. It is translated as CASSIGDGQLYEQYF.

The gene calls are TRBV7-2 and TRBJ1-5; D is possibly TRBD1 (6 bases). The length of the CDR3 is 15 residues. CDR1 is SGHTA, CDR2 FQGNSA, per germline. V was pared by 5 bases and J by 4 bases, with 15 bases between. In nucleotides, the CDR3 is TGTGCCAGCAGCCCCGGGGGGGCAGGAAATCAGCCCCAGCATTTT. It is translated as CASSPGGAGNQPQHF.